This T cell receptor (beta chain) was sequenced during a study of response to subunit inactivated influenza vaccine. Regarding the study as a whole: A suggestion made by the authors is that each seasonal influenza vaccination recruits few new T cells.

The table lists this clonotype with many counts. The antigen remains undetermined. V lost 5 bases and J lost 2; bases outside the gene matches: 2. The CDR3 runs 13 residues. The germline gives CDR1 SEHNR, CDR2 FQNEAQ (reference sequence). MiXCR was run by TCRdb on the RT-PCR reads, yielding one entry per CDR3 protein. The data hold around 580,000 distinct CDR3 sequences, with around 11% observed a single time. This specimen was PBMCs from blood, taken on the day of vaccination. The clonotype comes from a man aged 50-60 years who received an inactivated influenza vaccine. The chain joins TRBV7-9 to TRBJ1-2; 7 bases map to TRBD1. CDR3 nucleotides: TGTGCCAGCAGCCGGGACAGAAACTATGGCTACACCTTC. Its protein is CASSRDRNYGYTF.